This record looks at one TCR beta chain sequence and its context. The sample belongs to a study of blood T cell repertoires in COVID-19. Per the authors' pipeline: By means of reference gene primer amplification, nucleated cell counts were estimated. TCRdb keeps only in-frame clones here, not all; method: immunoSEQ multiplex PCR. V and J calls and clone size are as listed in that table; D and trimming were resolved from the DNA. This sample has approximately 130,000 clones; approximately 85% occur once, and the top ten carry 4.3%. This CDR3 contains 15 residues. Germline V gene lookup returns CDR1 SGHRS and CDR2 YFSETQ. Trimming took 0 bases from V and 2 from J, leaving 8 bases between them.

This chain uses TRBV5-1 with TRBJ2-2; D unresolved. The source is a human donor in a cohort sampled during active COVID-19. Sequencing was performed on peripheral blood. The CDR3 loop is CASSLGAPNTGELFF. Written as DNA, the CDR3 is TGCGCCAGCAGCTTGGGAGCCCCTAACACCGGGGAGCTGTTTTTT.